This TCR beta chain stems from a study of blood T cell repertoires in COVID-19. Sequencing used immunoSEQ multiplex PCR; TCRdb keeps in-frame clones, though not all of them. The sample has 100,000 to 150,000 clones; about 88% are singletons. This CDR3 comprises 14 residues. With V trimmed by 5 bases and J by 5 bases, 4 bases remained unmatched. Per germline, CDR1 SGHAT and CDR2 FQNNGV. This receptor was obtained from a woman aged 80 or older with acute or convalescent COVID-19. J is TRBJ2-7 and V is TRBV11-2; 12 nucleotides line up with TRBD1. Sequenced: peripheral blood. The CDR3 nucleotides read TGTGCCAGCAGCACGGGACAGGGGGCGGACGAGCAGTACTTC. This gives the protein CASSTGQGADEQYF.